This TCR beta chain was captured by sequencing in a study of cytomegalovirus exposure and HLA in healthy donors. Findings and limits, study-wide: CMV serostatus alone was available as immune exposure information. Among the most significant clusters, several appeared linked to common viral pathogens in a later analysis.

As for this clone: Its specificity is unknown.

It was with 60 Vbeta and 13 Jbeta primers that the PCR ran. The repertoire was sequenced with immunoSEQ multiplex PCR; TCRdb's copy has only in-frame clones and lacks some. This sample has about 190,000 clones, with roughly 83% found just once. The CDR3 sequence is 17 residues long. With V trimmed by 1 base and J by 1 base, 6 bases remained unmatched. Per the germline V gene, CDR1 is MNHEY and CDR2 is SMNVEV (reference sequence). This sequence was found in a woman in her forties or fifties in good health and CMV-seronegative. Sequenced sample: PBMCs. The chain has TRBV27 and TRBJ2-1; the match to TRBD2 covers 8 bases. In nucleotides, the CDR3 is TGTGCCAGCAGTTTATATGGTAGCGGGAAGTCCTACAATGAGCAGTTCTTC. This gives the protein CASSLYGSGKSYNEQFF.